Below are 14 T cell receptor beta chains sequenced from a single sample in a study of cytomegalovirus exposure and HLA in healthy donors. PCR used 60 Vbeta primers and 13 Jbeta primers. Profiled with immunoSEQ multiplex PCR; TCRdb holds only in-frame clones, not every one. The sample shows approximately 97,000 clones, 63% of them seen only once. Sequencing was carried out using PBMCs. Receptors originate from a human donor in good health.

The table lists this clone with a few counts. The chain couples TRBV6-5 to TRBJ1-1; 8 bases line up with TRBD1. Germline V gene data show CDR1 as MNHEY and CDR2 as SVGAGI. The CDR3 loop spans 15 amino acids. The V and J ends lost 5 bases and 7 bases, in that order; junction bases with no gene match: 12. CDR3 sequence: CASSPTAGGLIEAFF. CDR3 coding DNA: TGTGCCAGCAGTCCCACCGCAGGGGGCTTAATTGAAGCTTTCTTT.

This chain uses TRBV7-9 with TRBJ1-4, with D maybe TRBD1 (6 bases). V lost 5 bases and J 4 bases, leaving 11 bases between the germline ends. The V gene's germline CDR1 is SEHNR and CDR2 FQNEAQ (reference sequence). This CDR3 contains 14 residues. The DNA for the CDR3 is TGTGCCAGCAGCAGGACAGCCTATAATGAAAAACTGTTTTTT. Translated, it gives CASSRTAYNEKLFF.

The genes are TRBV6-5 and TRBJ2-3; D not resolved. V gave up 2 bases and J gave up 7 bases, with 13 bases separating them. This CDR3 spans 14 amino acids. Germline CDR1 and CDR2: MNHEY and SVGAGI. CDR3 DNA: TGTGCCAGCAGTTACGGGTCGCCCGGGTATACGCAGTATTTT. It codes for CASSYGSPGYTQYF.

With regard to this clone: An end of the junction does not agree with germline; a read error may underlie this. J is TRBJ1-5 and V is TRBV6-1; tentatively, D is TRBD1 (5 bases). CDR1 MNHNS and CDR2 SASEGT come from the germline V gene. The CDR3 is made up of 14 amino acids. For the CDR3, the DNA is TGTGCCAGCAGTGAAGCGCGGGGGGATCAGTCCCAGCATTTT. It yields the protein CASSEARGDQSQHF.

This chain connects TRBV27 to TRBJ1-4, with a possible D match to TRBD1 (5 bases). Germline lookup yields CDR1 MNHEY and CDR2 SMNVEV (reference sequence). The CDR3 is 14 residues long. With 3 bases removed from V and 7 bases from J, the gap between germline ends came to 12 bases. Written as DNA, the CDR3 is TGTGCCAGCAGTTTCGGCCGGGGGTCTGAAAAACTGTTTTTT. Its protein product is CASSFGRGSEKLFF. The full variable domain, in which reference TRBV27 and TRBJ1-4 provide the parts outside the CDR3, is EAQVTQNPRYLITVTGKKLTVTCSQNMNHEYMSWYRQDPGLGLRQIYYSMNVEVTDKGDVPEGYKVSRKEKRNFPLILESPSPNQTSLYFCASSFGRGSEKLFFGSGTQLSVL.

This chain joins TRBV7-6 and TRBJ2-5, with 7 positions matching TRBD2. The CDR3 runs 14 residues. V was pared by 5 bases and J by 4 bases, with 7 bases of the junction left unmatched. Germline V gene sequence: CDR1 SGHVS, CDR2 FNYEAQ. CDR3 protein: CASSPAGRGETQYF. The CDR3 DNA reads as TGTGCCAGCAGCCCAGCGGGAAGGGGAGAGACCCAGTACTTC.

The rearrangement uses TRBV27 and TRBJ1-2; D is perhaps TRBD1 (6 bases). The CDR3 loop spans 13 amino acids. The V end was cut by 5 bases, the J end by 4 bases, with 11 bases between. Germline V gene sequence: CDR1 MNHEY, CDR2 SMNVEV (reference sequence). CDR3 in DNA: TGTGCCAGCAGTCCAGCAGGGGTCTATGGCTACACCTTC. It codes for CASSPAGVYGYTF.

Worth noting for this clone: Germline and junction disagree at one end, which may indicate a read error. The gene calls are TRBV7-9 and TRBJ1-1; 7 bases agree with TRBD1. The length of the CDR3 is 15 residues. Germline CDR1 and CDR2: SEHNR and FQNEAQ (reference sequence). The chain's CDR3 is CASSFGTVLDTEVFF. The CDR3 coding sequence is TGTGCCAGCAGCTTCGGGACAGTTCTTGACACTGAAGTTTTCTTT.

The chain links TRBV19 to TRBJ2-2, with a weak D call TRBD1 (5 bases). Trimming removed 8 bases at V and 5 bases at J, with 12 bases between. The CDR3 has 13 residues. Per germline, CDR1 LNHDA and CDR2 SQIVND (reference sequence). The CDR3 nucleotides read TGTGCCAGTTCAAACGCAGGGACCGGGGAGCTGTTTTTT. This encodes CASSNAGTGELFF.

The chain couples TRBV7-9 to TRBJ2-3; D possibly corresponds to TRBD1 (5 bases). Trimming shortened V by 1 base and J by 4 bases, and 9 bases separated the two germline ends. CDR3 length: 14 residues. Germline V gives CDR1 SEHNR, CDR2 FQNEAQ (reference sequence). CDR3 bases: TGTGCCAGCAGCTTAGGCAGGGTTCCAGATACGCAGTATTTT. The encoded protein is CASSLGRVPDTQYF.

The chain has TRBV25-1 and TRBJ2-3; D is undetermined. CDR1 is MGHDK, CDR2 SYGVNS, per germline. V was cut by 3 bases and J by 2 bases, with 9 bases left in between. The CDR3 length is 14 residues. The CDR3 loop is CASSDSSTTDTQYF. The CDR3 DNA follows: TGTGCCAGCAGTGACTCATCTACCACAGATACGCAGTATTTT.

The genes are TRBV27 and TRBJ1-1; TRBD1 is a possible D gene (5 bases). CDR1 is MNHEY, CDR2 SMNVEV, per germline (reference sequence). V was pared by 6 bases and J by 0 bases, with 11 bases between. The CDR3 extends over 14 amino acids. CDR3 in DNA: TGTGCCAGCAGCGCACAGGCGATGAACACTGAAGCTTTCTTT. Translation: CASSAQAMNTEAFF.

A single count supports this clone. The gene calls are TRBV5-1 and TRBJ2-1; TRBD2 matches at 8 bases. The germline gives CDR1 SGHRS, CDR2 YFSETQ. V was clipped by 0 bases and J by 4 bases; unmatched bases: 6. The CDR3 extends over 16 amino acids. In nucleotides, the CDR3 is TGCGCCAGCAGCTTGGCCGGGCTAGCGGGTTACAATGAGCAGTTCTTC. It yields the protein CASSLAGLAGYNEQFF.

This clone was picked up a small number of times. The V and J genes are TRBV30 and TRBJ1-4; possibly TRBD1 for D (6 bases). CDR1 and CDR2 from the germline V gene are GTSNPN and SVGIG (reference sequence). V lost 0 bases and J lost 5, with 19 bases in between. The CDR3 length is 17 residues. The CDR3 region has the DNA TGTGCCTGGAGTGTAAAAGGAGGGGGGGCACTGAATGAAAAACTGTTTTTT. Translating gives CAWSVKGGGALNEKLFF.